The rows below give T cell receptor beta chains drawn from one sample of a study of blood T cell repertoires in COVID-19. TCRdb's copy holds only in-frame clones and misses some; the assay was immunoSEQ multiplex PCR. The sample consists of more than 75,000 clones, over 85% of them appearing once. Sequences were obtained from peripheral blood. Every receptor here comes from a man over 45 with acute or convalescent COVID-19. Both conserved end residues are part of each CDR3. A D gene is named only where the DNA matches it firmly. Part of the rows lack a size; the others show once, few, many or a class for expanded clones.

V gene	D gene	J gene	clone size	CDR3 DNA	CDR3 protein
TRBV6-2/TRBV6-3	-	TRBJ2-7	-	TGTGCCAGCAGTTACCTGCGGGACTACGAGCAGTACTTC	CASSYLRDYEQYF
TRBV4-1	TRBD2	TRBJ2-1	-	TGCGCCAGCAGCCAACCCGGGGCGGGGGGTTGGTATGAGCAGTTCTTC	CASSQPGAGGWYEQFF
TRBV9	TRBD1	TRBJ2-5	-	TGTGCCAGCAGCGTAGATGGACAGGGGCGCGAGACCCAGTACTTC	CASSVDGQGRETQYF
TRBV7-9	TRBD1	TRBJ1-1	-	TGTGCCAGCAGCCTACAGGGACAGGTGTGGGCTTTCTTT	CASSLQGQVWAFF
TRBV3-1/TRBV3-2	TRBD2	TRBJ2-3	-	TGTGCCAGCAGCCCTACCGGGACTAGCGGGGTAGATACGCAGTATTTT	CASSPTGTSGVDTQYF
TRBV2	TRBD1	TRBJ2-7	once	TGTGCCAGCAGACAGGGGCCCGGTTACGAGCAGTACTTC	CASRQGPGYEQYF
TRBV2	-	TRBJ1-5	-	TGTGCCAGCAGTGGACAGAGTTATCAGCCCCAGCATTTT	CASSGQSYQPQHF
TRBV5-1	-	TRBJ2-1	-	TGCGCCAGCAGCTCTACAGGGCTCCGAGGGGAGGAGCAGTTCTTC	CASSSTGLRGEEQFF
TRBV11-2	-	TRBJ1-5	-	TGTGCCAGCAGCTTAGTAGGTGGTCCAGGTCAGCCCCAGCATTTT	CASSLVGGPGQPQHF
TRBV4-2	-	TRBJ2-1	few	TGTGCCAGCAGCCAACGGGGGAATGAGCAGTTCTTC	CASSQRGNEQFF
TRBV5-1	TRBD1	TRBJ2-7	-	TGCGCCAGCAGCTTGGAGGGACAGTCCTACGAGCAGTACTTC	CASSLEGQSYEQYF
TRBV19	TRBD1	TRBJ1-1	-	TGTGCCAGTACCATGAGGGACAGTCTCACTGAAGCTTTCTTT	CASTMRDSLTEAFF
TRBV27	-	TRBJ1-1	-	TGTGCCAGCCGGGGGAGAAACACTGAAGCTTTCTTT	CASRGRNTEAFF
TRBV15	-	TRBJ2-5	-	TGTGCCACCAGCAGAGACGGGCTATCAGGGGAGACCCAGTACTTC	CATSRDGLSGETQYF
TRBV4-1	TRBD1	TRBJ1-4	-	TGCGCCAGCAGCCAGGGGACAGCGATAAATGAAAAACTGTTTTTT	CASSQGTAINEKLFF
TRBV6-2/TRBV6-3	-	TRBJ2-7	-	TGTGCCAGCAGCAGCCGTTACGAGCAGTACTTC	CASSSRYEQYF
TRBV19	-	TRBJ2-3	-	TGTGCCAGTAGGCGGACTCGCACAGATACGCAGTATTTT	CASRRTRTDTQYF
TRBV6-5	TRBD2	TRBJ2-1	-	TGTGCCAGCGCGGGGCGGGGGAGCTCCTACAATGAGCAGTTCTTC	CASAGRGSSYNEQFF
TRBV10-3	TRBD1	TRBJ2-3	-	TGTGCCATCGGGGGTCGACAGGGGGCGACCTCTAGCACAGATACGCAGTATTTT	CAIGGRQGATSSTDTQYF
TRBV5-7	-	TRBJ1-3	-	TGTGCCAGCAGCTTCAGTCCCCGGGAGTCAGGAAACACCATATATTTT	CASSFSPRESGNTIYF
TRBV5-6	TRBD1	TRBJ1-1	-	TGTGCCAGCACCTTACCCGGACAGGAGCCTTTTGAAGCTTTCTTT	CASTLPGQEPFEAFF
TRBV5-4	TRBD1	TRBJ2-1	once	TGTGCCAGCACCGGGACAGGGGGTAATGAGCAGTTCTTC	CASTGTGGNEQFF
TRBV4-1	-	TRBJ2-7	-	TGCGCCAGCAGCCAAGATCCCGACGAGCAGTACTTC	CASSQDPDEQYF
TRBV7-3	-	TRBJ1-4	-	TGTGCCAGCAGCAGGTTTTATGGCAGGAGGGATCCTGGGAGTGAAAAACTGTTTTTT	CASSRFYGRRDPGSEKLFF
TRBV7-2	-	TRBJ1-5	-	TGTGCCAGCAGCTTAGGACAGTTCAATCAGCCCCAGCATTTT	CASSLGQFNQPQHF